The 8 T cell receptor beta chains below were found in one sample sequenced in a study of blood T cell repertoires in COVID-19. Produced via immunoSEQ multiplex PCR; TCRdb's table is partial and in-frame only. The data show 150,000 or so clones, approximately 86% seen once. Sample: PBMCs or T cells enriched from blood (not recorded which). The receptor set was obtained from a woman aged 40 to 55 who had been exposed to COVID-19.

The chain carries TRBV4-3 and TRBJ2-7; D perhaps matches TRBD1 (7 bases). Germline CDR1 LGHNA, CDR2 YSLEER. V was clipped by 0 bases and J by 3 bases, with 15 bases between them. The CDR3 sequence is 16 residues long. The CDR3 reads CASSQDPQGGIYEQYF. CDR3 nucleotide sequence: TGCGCCAGCAGCCAAGATCCCCAGGGGGGTATCTACGAGCAGTACTTC.

V is TRBV28 and J is TRBJ2-1; possible D gene TRBD1, 5 bases. Deletions cut 4 bases from V and 15 bases from J, with 13 bases between. CDR1 is MDHEN, CDR2 SYDVKM, per germline. The CDR3 sequence is 11 residues long. The CDR3 DNA follows: TGTGCCAGCAGTTGGACATCCATTATGTTCTTC. Its protein is CASSWTSIMFF.

The chain is built from TRBV4-1 and TRBJ1-1; D is undetermined. The CDR3 has 15 residues. V was cut by 5 bases and J by 1 base, with 14 bases left in between. Germline V CDR1 and CDR2: MGHRA, YSYEKL. As DNA, the CDR3 is TGCGCCAGCAGCGCCGTGACTGGTGGGAACACTGAAGCTTTCTTT. This codes for CASSAVTGGNTEAFF.

The V call is TRBV15, the J call TRBJ1-2; D uncertain. V lost 0 bases and J lost 4, with 12 bases in between. In germline, CDR1 is LNHNV, CDR2 YYDKDF (reference sequence). This CDR3 comprises 15 residues. DNA for the CDR3: TGTGCCACCAGCAGAGATCGGGGTAAAGGCTATGGCTACACCTTC. It translates to CATSRDRGKGYGYTF.

This clone was recorded once. The rearrangement joins TRBV7-6 to TRBJ1-6; D gene uncertain. V shed 1 base and J shed 11 bases, with 15 bases lying between them. Germline assignment: CDR1 SGHVS and CDR2 FNYEAQ. The CDR3 contains 15 residues. In DNA, the CDR3 is TGTGCCAGCAGCTTAGTTAGTCAGGCGAAAGCACCCCTCCACTTT. As protein: CASSLVSQAKAPLHF.

The J gene is TRBJ1-2, the V gene TRBV19; tentative D call: TRBD1 (6 bases). Trimming removed 5 bases at V and 5 bases at J, with 15 bases between. Looked up from germline, CDR1 is LNHDA and CDR2 is SQIVND (reference sequence). The CDR3 sequence is 14 residues long. In nucleotides, the CDR3 is TGTGCCAGTAGTGCGGCGGACAGAAGGTATGGCTACACCTTC. Its protein is CASSAADRRYGYTF.

J is TRBJ2-1 and V is TRBV2; TRBD2 might be the D (6 bases). V lost 8 bases and J 6 bases, leaving 14 bases between the germline ends. The V gene's germline CDR1 is SNHLY and CDR2 FYNNEI. The CDR3 sequence is 13 residues long. CDR3 sequence reads: CASHRGLINEQFF. The CDR3 DNA follows: TGTGCCAGCCACCGGGGACTGATCAATGAGCAGTTCTTC.

J is TRBJ2-7 and V is TRBV4-1, with TRBD2 matching 12 bases. Germline CDR1 is MGHRA and CDR2 is YSYEKL. V dropped 1 base and J dropped 6; count of bases not matched to a gene: 10. The CDR3 is made up of 17 amino acids. CDR3 bases: TGCGCCAGCAGCCAAGTCCTAGCGGGGGGGCAATTCGGCGAGCAGTACTTC. This encodes CASSQVLAGGQFGEQYF.